This paragraph covers one T cell receptor (beta chain) sequence. Its matching antigen is unknown. This entry comes from a study of cytotoxic CD8 clonotypes in ibrutinib-treated CLL. As for the study in general: Response samples were taken after a median about eleven months of treatment, range 6 to 36.

Study-level results: Public clonotypes showed up rarely, and on treatment they shrank or held steady. Clonality was elevated at ibrutinib response and had returned toward baseline at progression.

Only in-frame clones appear in the TCRdb table, and some are missing; sequencing was by immunoSEQ multiplex PCR. In the table there are 45,000 to 70,000 clones, approximately 52% of which are singletons. The ends lost 4 bases at V and 0 bases at J; junction bases unmatched: 6. Germline loops: CDR1 SGHKS, CDR2 YYEKEE (reference sequence). The CDR3 consists of 15 residues. This receptor was taken from a human donor with chronic lymphocytic leukemia. V is TRBV5-5 and J is TRBJ1-2; 7 positions agree with TRBD1. This material consisted of PBMCs, taken after 24 months of ibrutinib treatment. This chain's CDR3 is CASSTDRPSNYGYTF. Written as DNA, the CDR3 is TGTGCCAGCAGCACGGACAGGCCTTCTAACTATGGCTACACCTTC.